The clone carrying this TCR beta chain has only a few counts. Its specificity is not known. These data are taken from a study of Graves' ophthalmopathy and Graves' hyperthyroidism. Amplification of TCR beta CDR3 regions used RNA transcripts. First-round RT-PCR with HTBI primers preceded a second-round multiplex PCR. TCRdb processed the multiplex PCR reads anew with MiXCR; each CDR3 protein has one entry. In the table there are approximately 700,000 distinct CDR3 sequences, over 40% of which are singletons. The CDR3 has 15 amino acids. The trim removed 1 base at V and 3 bases at J, leaving 3 bases unmatched. Germline assignment: CDR1 SEHNR and CDR2 FQNEAQ (reference sequence). Among the exclusions were patients with other autoimmune diseases, uncontrolled infections, pregnancy or lactation. An approximately 9.4 ml volume of fresh peripheral blood provided the PBMCs. Study-wide points: Both an approximately 69% sensitivity and an approximately 75% specificity characterized the model's predictions of ophthalmopathy progression.

The sample consisted of peripheral blood. The V call is TRBV7-9, the J call TRBJ2-5; 9 bases fit TRBD2. The source of this sequence is an adult man with Graves' ophthalmopathy. The CDR3 region is CASSLGVAGEETQYF. For the CDR3, the DNA is TGTGCCAGCAGCTTAGGGGTAGCGGGGGAAGAGACCCAGTACTTC.